Listed here are 26 T cell receptor beta chains from one sample, sequenced in a study of shared clonotypes between healthy human individuals. Assay: immunoSEQ multiplex PCR; the TCRdb copy retains only in-frame clones and omits some. Of approximately 1.5 million clones listed, approximately 98% are singletons. The sequenced sample consisted of naive CD4+ T cells sorted from blood. Subset described: CD45RA+ positively selected. Every receptor here comes from a young man in good health.

The chain couples TRBV28 to TRBJ2-2, with D uncertain. Germline-derived CDR1 and CDR2 are MDHEN and SYDVKM. V shed 6 bases and J shed 5 bases, with 13 bases lying between them. The CDR3 length is 14 residues. The CDR3 coding sequence is TGTGCCAGCAGCCTAGGTGTACGGACCGGGGAGCTGTTTTTT. Translated, it gives CASSLGVRTGELFF. The full variable domain, its missing parts supplied by reference TRBV28 and TRBJ2-2, is DVKVTQSSRYLVKRTGEKVFLECVQDMDHENMFWYRQDPGLGLRLIYFSYDVKMKEKGDIPEGYSVSREKKERFSLILESASTNQTSMYLCASSLGVRTGELFFGEGSRLTVL.

The genes are TRBV25-1 and TRBJ1-1, with a possible D match to TRBD1 (6 bases). Germline-derived CDR1 and CDR2 are MGHDK and SYGVNS. This CDR3 region has 15 residues. V lost 2 bases and J lost 3, with 13 bases in between. This chain's CDR3 is CASSEQGRGDTEAFF. Here the CDR3 DNA reads TGTGCCAGCAGTGAACAAGGCAGGGGCGACACTGAAGCTTTCTTT.

V is TRBV15 and J is TRBJ2-4, with TRBD1 matching over 10 bases. CDR3 size: 16 residues. Per germline, CDR1 LNHNV and CDR2 YYDKDF (reference sequence). V shed 5 bases and J 5 bases; nucleotides not matched to a gene: 9. The CDR3 region has the DNA TGTGCCACCAGCCCCAGCTCTGGGACAGGGGAAAACATTCAGTACTTC. This translates into CATSPSSGTGENIQYF.

This chain connects TRBV4-3 to TRBJ2-1; 8 bases match TRBD2. Trimming removed 1 base from V and 2 bases from J; junction bases left unmatched: 13. This CDR3 comprises 19 residues. Germline values: CDR1 LGHNA, CDR2 YSLEER. The CDR3, as DNA: TGCGCCAGCAGCCAAGCTAGTTTCGGTAGCGGGGAGGCCTACAATGAGCAGTTCTTC. It yields the protein CASSQASFGSGEAYNEQFF.

The J gene is TRBJ2-7, the V gene TRBV29-1, with D perhaps given as TRBD1 or TRBD2 (5 bases each). Germline assignment: CDR1 SQVTM and CDR2 ANQGSEA. CDR3 size: 15 residues. The ends were cut back, 4 bases at V and 2 bases at J, with 18 bases in the middle. CDR3 sequence: CSVAHGRDGTYEQYF. The DNA of the CDR3 is TGCAGCGTTGCCCATGGCCGGGACGGAACCTACGAGCAGTACTTC.

The chain recombines TRBV11-3 with TRBJ2-7, with D possibly TRBD2 on 6 matching bases. The CDR3 runs to 14 residues. Germline V CDR1 and CDR2: SGHNT, YENEEA. Trimming took off 2 bases at V and 4 bases at J, with 12 bases between the two ends. The CDR3 DNA reads TGTGCCAGCAGCTTACCGGGAGTGGGTTACGAGCAGTACTTC. Translated, it gives CASSLPGVGYEQYF.

The rearrangement links TRBV6-5 to TRBJ2-1; 10 nucleotides agree with TRBD2. The V gene's germline CDR1 is MNHEY and CDR2 SVGAGI. The CDR3 is made up of 16 amino acids. V lost 0 bases to trimming and J lost 5 bases; unmatched junction nucleotides: 4. CDR3 region: CASSYSPSGRNNEQFF. CDR3 nucleotides: TGTGCCAGCAGTTACTCGCCTAGCGGGAGAAACAATGAGCAGTTCTTC.

Concerning this clone itself: Other DNA sequences from this sample encode an identical CDR3 as well. The J gene is TRBJ2-1, the V gene TRBV6-5; D remains ambiguous. The ends were cut back, 3 bases at V and 1 base at J, with 10 bases in the middle. Germline V CDR1 and CDR2: MNHEY, SVGAGI. The CDR3 is 15 residues long. CDR3 loop: CASSYVPTSYNEQFF. CDR3 nucleotides: TGTGCCAGCAGTTATGTTCCGACATCCTACAATGAGCAGTTCTTC.

This chain joins TRBV27 and TRBJ2-1, with D perhaps assigned TRBD1 or TRBD2 (5 bases each). CDR1 and CDR2 from the germline V gene are MNHEY and SMNVEV (reference sequence). Trimming removed 5 bases at V and 4 bases at J, with 18 bases between. The CDR3 length is 16 residues. The CDR3 sequence: CASSPGPLRGYNEQFF. CDR3 DNA sequence: TGTGCCAGCAGTCCGGGACCCCTGAGGGGTTACAATGAGCAGTTCTTC.

The V call is TRBV6-5, the J call TRBJ1-4; D call uncertain. Between the trimmed V and J ends, which lost 6 bases and 6 bases, there was a span of 14 bases. Germline V gene lookup returns CDR1 MNHEY and CDR2 SVGAGI. There are 14 residues in the CDR3. This CDR3 is CASSLKGPHEKLFF. CDR3 DNA sequence: TGTGCCAGCAGCTTAAAGGGTCCTCATGAAAAACTGTTTTTT.

This chain links TRBV5-1 with TRBJ2-7; no reliable D call. V lost 4 bases, J lost 5 bases, and 16 bases lay in between. CDR1 SGHRS and CDR2 YFSETQ come from the germline V gene. The CDR3 contains 14 residues. CDR3 amino acids: CASSLGSGFHEQYF. For the CDR3, the DNA is TGCGCCAGCAGCCTGGGTAGTGGATTCCACGAGCAGTACTTC. The full variable domain, its missing parts supplied by reference TRBV5-1 and TRBJ2-7, is KAGVTQTPRYLIKTRGQQVTLSCSPISGHRSVSWYQQTPGQGLQFLFEYFSETQRNKGNFPGRFSGRQFSNSRSEMNVSTLELGDSALYLCASSLGSGFHEQYFGPGTRLTVT.

This chain uses TRBV7-7 with TRBJ2-7, with D uncertain. CDR3 length: 14 amino acids. Trimming shortened V by 2 bases and J by 0 bases, and 8 bases separated the two germline ends. The germline CDR1 and CDR2 sequences are SSHAT and FNYEAQ (reference sequence). CDR3 protein: CASSLNPSSYEQYF. The CDR3 region has the DNA TGTGCCAGCAGCTTAAACCCAAGCTCCTACGAGCAGTACTTC.

The chain couples TRBV9 to TRBJ1-5, with TRBD1 matching 7 bases. V lost 4 bases, J lost 7 bases, and 11 bases stayed unmatched. In germline, CDR1 is SGDLS, CDR2 YYNGEE. The CDR3 spans 15 residues. In DNA, the CDR3 is TGTGCCAGCAGCATGACGGGAGGGGGCGGACAGCCCCAGCATTTT. Protein sequence: CASSMTGGGGQPQHF.

The V call is TRBV10-3, the J call TRBJ2-3; TRBD1 is a possible D gene (8 bases). The V end was cut by 0 bases, the J end by 6 bases, with 10 bases between. The CDR3 has 14 amino acids. The germline gives CDR1 ENHRY, CDR2 SYGVKD. Here the CDR3 reads CAISESQGGDTQYF. The CDR3 DNA sequence: TGTGCCATCAGTGAGTCACAGGGGGGGGATACGCAGTATTTT.

V and J are TRBV5-6 and TRBJ2-3; no clear D. The V end was cut by 0 bases, the J end by 0 bases, with 14 bases between. This CDR3 has 17 residues. Germline V gene lookup returns CDR1 SGHDT and CDR2 YYEEEE. In DNA form, the CDR3 reads TGTGCCAGCAGCTTGGTAGTGCGGCGAGCCAGCACAGATACGCAGTATTTT. It encodes CASSLVVRRASTDTQYF.

V gene TRBV11-1 combines with J gene TRBJ2-1, with TRBD2 matching over 12 bases. V was pared by 3 bases and J by 8 bases, with 8 bases of the junction left unmatched. This CDR3 is 16 amino acids long. Germline V CDR1 and CDR2: SGHAT, FQDESV (reference sequence). CDR3 sequence (DNA): TGTGCCAGCAGCTTGTTGACTAGCGGGAGTTGGGATGAGCAGTTCTTC. Translated: CASSLLTSGSWDEQFF.

The V gene is TRBV5-1, the J gene TRBJ2-7, with D hard to call. Germline values: CDR1 SGHRS, CDR2 YFSETQ. V shed 5 bases and J shed 6 bases, with 18 bases lying between them. The CDR3 extends over 14 amino acids. CDR3 residues: CASSPNSGLSEQYF. Written as DNA, the CDR3 is TGCGCCAGCAGTCCCAATTCCGGGCTCTCCGAGCAGTACTTC.

The chain links TRBV19 to TRBJ2-2; D is uncertain. The CDR3 consists of 15 residues. V dropped 4 bases and J dropped 4 bases, with 13 bases sitting between them. Per germline, CDR1 LNHDA and CDR2 SQIVND (reference sequence). The CDR3 region is CASSTPLGLTGELFF. CDR3 DNA sequence: TGTGCCAGTAGTACCCCCCTAGGCCTCACCGGGGAGCTGTTTTTT.

The chain is built from TRBV7-3 and TRBJ2-1; a weak D match, TRBD1 (5 bases). V was shortened by 5 bases and J by 6 bases, with 11 bases between the two germline ends. There are 13 residues in the CDR3. Germline-derived CDR1 and CDR2 are SGHTA and FQGTGA. CDR3: CASSPQGTNEQFF. CDR3 bases: TGTGCCAGCAGCCCTCAGGGAACCAATGAGCAGTTCTTC.

The genes are TRBV4-3 and TRBJ1-1; TRBD1 aligns across 8 bases. The germline CDR1 and CDR2 sequences are LGHNA and YSLEER. There are 13 residues in the CDR3. The junction had 5 bases not matched to a gene; V was cut back by 0 bases and J by 11 bases. CDR3 nucleotide sequence: TGCGCCAGCAGCCAAGACGCCAGGGGGCATGCTTTCTTT. As protein: CASSQDARGHAFF.

The J gene is TRBJ2-7, the V gene TRBV5-6; a possible D gene is TRBD2 (6 bases). There are 14 residues in the CDR3. Trimming shortened V by 3 bases and J by 6 bases, and 16 bases separated the two germline ends. CDR1 and CDR2 from the germline V gene are SGHDT and YYEEEE. Here the CDR3 reads CASSSGLLNSEQYF. The CDR3 coding sequence is TGTGCCAGCAGCTCGGGACTCCTGAATAGCGAGCAGTACTTC.

Only one count was recorded for this clone. In DNA form, the CDR3 reads TGCAGCGTTGGAGACCCCTTCGGATCCTACGAGCAGTACTTC. Protein product: CSVGDPFGSYEQYF. The chain recombines TRBV29-1 with TRBJ2-7; D gene uncertain. Germline loops: CDR1 SQVTM, CDR2 ANQGSEA. V was pared by 4 bases and J by 1 base, with 14 bases between. The CDR3 runs to 14 residues.

The chain combines TRBV9 with TRBJ1-2, with D unresolved. The CDR3 sequence is 14 residues long. V was shortened by 3 bases and J by 8 bases, with 17 bases between the two germline ends. Per germline, CDR1 SGDLS and CDR2 YYNGEE. The CDR3 spells CASSAGGWVDGYTF. In nucleotides, the CDR3 is TGTGCCAGCAGCGCTGGCGGCTGGGTTGACGGCTACACCTTC.

This chain connects TRBV20-1 to TRBJ1-1; D is ambiguous. The germline V and J ends were trimmed by 6 bases and 6 bases, with 11 bases remaining between them. Germline-derived CDR1 and CDR2 are DFQATT and SNEGSKA (reference sequence). The CDR3 is 11 amino acids. CDR3 sequence: CSAWVFPEAFF. In DNA form, the CDR3 reads TGCAGTGCCTGGGTATTCCCTGAAGCTTTCTTT.

This clone has only one observation. The chain recombines TRBV10-1 with TRBJ1-5; D is uncertain. Trimming left V 4 bases short and J 7 bases short, with 11 bases between. Germline V gene sequence: CDR1 WNHNN, CDR2 SYGVQD (reference sequence). CDR3 length: 13 amino acids. The DNA for the CDR3 is TGCGCCAGCAGTGCGGGTATTTGGCAGCCCCAGCATTTT. Translated: CASSAGIWQPQHF.

The chain employs TRBV5-5 and TRBJ2-3; 7 nucleotides line up with TRBD1. The V gene's germline CDR1 is SGHKS and CDR2 YYEKEE (reference sequence). V lost 3 bases to trimming and J lost 2 bases; unmatched junction nucleotides: 9. The CDR3 consists of 16 residues. Here the CDR3 reads CASSSRTGAHTDTQYF. The CDR3 DNA follows: TGTGCCAGCAGCTCCCGAACAGGGGCACACACAGATACGCAGTATTTT.